The sequence of this T cell receptor (beta chain) was determined in a study of CD8 T cells in Susac syndrome. V trimming: 4 bases; J trimming: 6 bases; junction bases outside the gene matches: 12. Germline assignment: CDR1 SQVTM and CDR2 ANQGSEA. The length of the CDR3 is 15 residues. After extraction with the RNeasy kit, about 0.45 to 1 ug of the RNA was reverse transcribed using random hexamers. TCRdb passed the immunoSEQ multiplex PCR reads through MiXCR, listing each CDR3 protein once. The data hold about 47,000 distinct CDR3 sequences, with about 91% observed a single time. The chain employs TRBV29-1 and TRBJ2-7, with 10 bases identical to TRBD2. The receptor comes from a human donor in good health. Specimen: CD8+ T cells from PBMCs. CDR3 DNA: TGCAGCGTTGTGCTAGCGGGAGCTATCGCCGGCGAGCAGTACTTC. Translated: CSVVLAGAIAGEQYF.